One T cell receptor beta chain is described in this entry. Its antigen is unidentified. The healthy adult donors were HIV-negative and reported no recent acute infections or vaccinations. Only in-frame clones appear in the TCRdb table, and some are missing; sequencing was by immunoSEQ multiplex PCR. The top ten clones hold 0.45% of a sample with over 1.5 million clones, 95% to 99% of them seen once. These data are taken from a study of shared clonotypes between healthy human individuals. Study overall: CD4 naive cells filled three plates per donor, CD4 memory three, CD8 naive two and CD8 memory one. Whole-study results and caveats: Sharing of clonotypes among donors was expected to vary with sequencing depth. In contrast to clonotypes shared by all four donors, non-shared clonotypes had lower generation probabilities.

This CDR3 contains 14 residues. Germline V CDR1 and CDR2: SGDLS, YYNGEE. J gave up 7 bases and V 4 bases, and 10 bases lay outside the gene matches. The receptor's source is a man under 40 in good health. The J gene is TRBJ2-7, the V gene TRBV9; 8 nucleotides agree with TRBD1. Sample: naive CD4+ T cells sorted from blood. The subset denotes: CD45RA+ positively selected. CDR3 in amino acids: CASSSSDRVGEQYF. The CDR3 bases are TGTGCCAGCAGCTCATCGGACAGGGTAGGGGAGCAGTACTTC.